A single T cell receptor beta chain is shown here with its context. The data derive from a study of technical replicates of blood from several donors. The assay was immunoSEQ multiplex PCR, and TCRdb's table has in-frame clones only and misses some. The sample consists of about 59,000 clones, just under 95% of them appearing once. The V end lost 3 bases, the J end lost 5 bases, and 8 bases lay between the germline ends. The length of the CDR3 is 12 residues. The germline V gene has CDR1 SGHRS and CDR2 YFSETQ. The chain uses TRBV5-1 and TRBJ2-5; no clear D gene. The material sequenced was PBMCs. The TCR sequence derives from a human donor in good health. Some clones in this sample may be carry-over from other donors' samples. CDR3 loop: CASSSGGETQYF. CDR3 in DNA: TGCGCCAGCAGCTCAGGTGGCGAGACCCAGTACTTC. The entire variable domain, with the rest obtained from reference TRBV5-1 and TRBJ2-5, is as follows: KAGVTQTPRYLIKTRGQQVTLSCSPISGHRSVSWYQQTPGQGLQFLFEYFSETQRNKGNFPGRFSGRQFSNSRSEMNVSTLELGDSALYLCASSSGGETQYFGPGTRLLVL.